This T cell receptor (beta chain) was identified during a study of control samples from healthy donors and cancer patients. Deletions cut 0 bases from V and 7 bases from J, with 7 bases between. The CDR3 is 13 residues long. CDR1 and CDR2 (germline): LGHDT, YNNKEL (reference sequence). This table comes from immunoSEQ multiplex PCR, and its TCRdb copy is limited to in-frame clones, with some not included. Of about 120,000 clones detected, roughly 90% appear once; the ten largest clones hold around 40%. Source material: blood. The source is a man aged 50 or older in good health. The chain has TRBV3-1 (or the pseudogene TRBV3-2) and TRBJ1-5, with D unresolved. The CDR3 reads CASSQDLGQPQHF. In nucleotides, the CDR3 is TGTGCCAGCAGCCAAGATTTAGGCCAGCCCCAGCATTTT.